This T cell receptor (beta chain) was captured by sequencing in a study of blood T cell repertoires in COVID-19. Study in general: Whether acute or convalescent, the COVID-19 samples came from the United States, Italy and Spain. PBMCs, B-cell-depleted T cells, or T cells were the source of the cDNA or gDNA that made up the material.

J was trimmed by 4 bases and V by 7 bases; bases with no gene match: 11. The CDR3 covers 15 residues. Per the germline V gene, CDR1 is LNHDA and CDR2 is SQIVND (reference sequence). As processed by the authors: Reference gene primer amplification gave estimated nucleated cell counts. TCRdb's copy holds only in-frame clones and misses some; the assay was immunoSEQ multiplex PCR. The V and J calls and clone size are taken from that table; D and trimming were inferred from the DNA. Counted here are fewer than 20,000 clones, 91% occurring once; the ten biggest clones make up roughly 4.7%. The sample comprised peripheral blood. The receptor's source is a man aged 55 to 69 with active COVID-19. The J gene is TRBJ2-3, the V gene TRBV19; 7 bases line up with TRBD2. The CDR3 sequence: CASTKVGGVADTQYF. In DNA form, the CDR3 reads TGTGCCAGTACCAAGGTGGGGGGGGTGGCAGATACGCAGTATTTT.